This paragraph reports one T cell receptor beta chain. Its matching antigen is unknown. The junction does not match germline at one end; this may be a read error. This specimen includes other DNA sequences encoding the same CDR3. The donors gave bone marrow, and they were healthy. This CDR3 spans 14 amino acids. Germline-derived CDR1 and CDR2 are SGHRS and YFSETQ. Primers: 60 Vbeta forward and 13 Jbeta reverse. The repertoire was sequenced with immunoSEQ multiplex PCR; TCRdb's copy has only in-frame clones and lacks some. Counted here are around 120,000 clones, 77% occurring once; the ten biggest clones make up around 3.5%. The entry originates in a study of cytomegalovirus exposure and HLA in healthy donors. The study, taken as a whole, reports: One later analysis reportedly identified an Asian-associated ancestry cluster that showed fewer N-insertions than the approximately 670-donor mean. Only CMV serostatus was available as immune exposure information.

Sequenced material: PBMCs. This TCR was sampled from a human donor in good health. The chain couples TRBV5-1 to TRBJ1-4, with a possible D match to TRBD1 (6 bases). The CDR3, as DNA: TGCGCCAGCAGCCCTGACAGGAAAAATGAAAAGCTGTTTTTT. This gives the protein CASSPDRKNEKLFF.